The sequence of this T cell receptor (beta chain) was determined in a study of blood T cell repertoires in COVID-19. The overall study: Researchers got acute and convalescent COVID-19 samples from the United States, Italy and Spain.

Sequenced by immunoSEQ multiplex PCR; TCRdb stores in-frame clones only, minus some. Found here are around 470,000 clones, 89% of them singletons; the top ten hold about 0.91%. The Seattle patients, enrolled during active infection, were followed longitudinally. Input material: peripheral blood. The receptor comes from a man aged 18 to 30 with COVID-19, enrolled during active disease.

CDR3 DNA: TGTGCCAGCCGTCATCCGGGACAGCTAACCGGGGAGCTGTTTTTT. It yields the protein CASRHPGQLTGELFF. The V call is TRBV6-5, the J call TRBJ2-2; 7 nucleotides line up with TRBD1. The germline V gene has CDR1 MNHEY and CDR2 SVGAGI. Trimming removed 8 bases from V and 5 bases from J; junction bases left unmatched: 11. This CDR3 has 15 amino acids.